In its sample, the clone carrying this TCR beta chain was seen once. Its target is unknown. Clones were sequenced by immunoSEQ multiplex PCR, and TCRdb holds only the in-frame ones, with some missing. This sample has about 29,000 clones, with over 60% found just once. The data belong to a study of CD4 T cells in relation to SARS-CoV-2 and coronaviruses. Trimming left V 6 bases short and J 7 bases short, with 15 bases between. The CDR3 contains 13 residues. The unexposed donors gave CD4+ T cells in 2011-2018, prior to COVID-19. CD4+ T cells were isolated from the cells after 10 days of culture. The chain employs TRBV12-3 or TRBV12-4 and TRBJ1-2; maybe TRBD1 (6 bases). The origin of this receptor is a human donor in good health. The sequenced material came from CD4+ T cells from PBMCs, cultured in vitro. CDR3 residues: CASRPTGWSGYTF. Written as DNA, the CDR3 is TGTGCCAGCAGACCCACAGGGTGGAGTGGCTACACCTTC.